What follows are 9 T cell receptor beta chains derived from one specimen sequenced in a study of CD8+ T cells in alopecia areata (dated by TCRdb to 2016 to 2018). Library method: the immunoSEQ multiplex PCR assay. For TCR sequencing, RNA was extracted from every sample and reverse transcribed into cDNA to serve as template. Sourced from immuneACCESS, this table was stored by TCRdb with only in-frame sequences that have V and J called. A share of the clones is absent; for the studies checked, an unresolved V gene accounts for under half, and the remainder has no known explanation. The sample table contains roughly 97,000 clones; only one count was recorded for roughly 41% of them. In total, the top ten clones hold around 1.5% of the sample. Source material: CD4+ T cells sorted from blood. The receptors shown here come from a human donor with alopecia areata.

DNA of the CDR3: TGTGCCAGCTCACTCGATGGACTTTACTCTGGGGCCAACGTCCTGACTTTC. It translates to CASSLDGLYSGANVLTF. This sequence joins TRBV18 and TRBJ2-6, with D perhaps TRBD2 (5 bases). Germline V lookup: CDR1 KGHSH, CDR2 LQKENI. Trimming stripped 4 bases from V and 0 bases from J, with 13 bases between. The CDR3 contains 17 residues.

The V call is TRBV7-6, the J call TRBJ2-6, with 8 bases that match TRBD1. The V and J ends lost 1 base and 4 bases, in that order; junction bases with no gene match: 15. Germline V gives CDR1 SGHVS, CDR2 FNYEAQ. The CDR3 has 20 amino acids. The CDR3 loop is CASSLVAPQGAQVGANVLTF. In DNA form, the CDR3 reads TGTGCCAGCAGCTTAGTTGCCCCTCAGGGGGCGCAAGTGGGGGCCAACGTCCTGACTTTC.

The chain couples TRBV30 to TRBJ1-1, with a weak D call TRBD1 (5 bases). This CDR3 has 13 residues. CDR1 is GTSNPN, CDR2 SVGIG, per germline (reference sequence). Between the trimmed V and J ends, which lost 5 bases and 9 bases, there was a span of 19 bases. CDR3 in DNA: TGTGCCTGGGGGTCGGGGCTCGCCAGGCAAGCTTTCTTT. This codes for CAWGSGLARQAFF.

This chain links TRBV18 with TRBJ2-5; 11 bases are a match to TRBD1. The CDR3 extends over 15 amino acids. Germline CDR1 and CDR2: KGHSH and LQKENI. The junction had 4 bases not matched to a gene; V was cut back by 2 bases and J by 5 bases. The CDR3, as DNA: TGTGCCAGCTCACCAGGGACAGGGGGATCGGAGACCCAGTACTTC. Translating it yields CASSPGTGGSETQYF.

This clone occurred a few times. The chain is built from TRBV11-2 and TRBJ2-4; D unclear. Between the trimmed V and J ends, which lost 3 bases and 1 base, there was a span of 7 bases. CDR1 is SGHAT and CDR2 is FQNNGV in the germline V gene. This CDR3 is built from 14 residues. This CDR3 is CASSLHRAKNIQYF. CDR3 DNA sequence: TGTGCCAGCAGCTTGCATCGGGCCAAAAACATTCAGTACTTC.

Here the CDR3 DNA reads TGTGCCAGCAGCTTCAGGTTCGTGGAGACCCAGTACTTC. It translates to CASSFRFVETQYF. The chain links TRBV7-2 to TRBJ2-5; D not resolved. This CDR3 spans 13 amino acids. Germline V gives CDR1 SGHTA, CDR2 FQGNSA. Trimming left V 3 bases short and J 5 bases short, with 10 bases between. Combining the CDR3 with reference TRBV7-2 and TRBJ2-5 gives the whole variable domain GAGVSQSPSNKVTEKGKDVELRCDPISGHTALYWYRQSLGQGLEFLIYFQGNSAPDKSGLPSDRFSAERTGGSVSTLTIQRTQQEDSAVYLCASSFRFVETQYFGPGTRLLVL.

The V gene is TRBV5-6, the J gene TRBJ1-5; D uncertain. The V end was cut by 0 bases, the J end by 4 bases, with 8 bases between. The CDR3 has 14 residues. The germline V gene has CDR1 SGHDT and CDR2 YYEEEE. The CDR3 loop is CASSLAQLNQPQHF. In nucleotides, the CDR3 is TGTGCCAGCAGCTTGGCGCAGCTTAATCAGCCCCAGCATTTT.

This clone was seen more than once but under ten times. DNA for the CDR3: TGTGCCAGCAGTTTGCGGGAGAGGGCAGATACGCAGTATTTT. The encoded protein is CASSLRERADTQYF. The chain employs TRBV27 and TRBJ2-3; 7 nucleotides align to TRBD2. V trimming: 3 bases; J trimming: 4 bases; junction bases outside the gene matches: 4. Looked up from germline, CDR1 is MNHEY and CDR2 is SMNVEV (reference sequence). The CDR3 has 14 amino acids.

CDR3: CASSMPGTGKTEAFF. CDR3 in DNA: TGTGCCAGTAGTATGCCCGGGACAGGGAAAACTGAAGCTTTCTTT. The gene calls are TRBV19 and TRBJ1-1; the match to TRBD1 covers 9 bases. The CDR3 loop spans 15 amino acids. Trimming at V came to 3 bases and at J to 5 bases, leaving 7 bases not matched to a gene. CDR1 is LNHDA, CDR2 SQIVND, per germline (reference sequence).